The rows below give T cell receptor beta chains drawn from one sample of a study of cytomegalovirus exposure and HLA in healthy donors. TCRdb's copy holds only in-frame clones and misses some; the assay was immunoSEQ multiplex PCR. The sample consists of approximately 150,000 clones, roughly 83% of them appearing once. The sample was PBMCs. The receptors originated from a man aged 25 to 45 in good health and CMV-seropositive. CDR3s include the opening cysteine and the closing phenylalanine or tryptophan. The D gene is left open where the match is weak. Size tells how often a clone was seen (once, few, many) or the class of an expanded clone, and some rows leave it out.

>once|TRBD1|TRBJ2-7|TRBV9
TGTGCCAGCAGCGTAACCGGGACAGGGCCAACCTACGAGCAGTACTTC
CASSVTGTGPTYEQYF
>many|-|TRBJ1-1|TRBV7-9
TGTGCCAGCAGCCCCCCGTCCCTCACTGAAGCTTTCTTT
CASSPPSLTEAFF
>-|-|TRBJ2-6|TRBV7-8
TGTGCCAGCAGCTTAAGTGAGGTCCCAAGCTCTGGGGCCAACGTCCTGACTTTC
CASSLSEVPSSGANVLTF
>-|TRBD1|TRBJ2-2|TRBV5-6
TGTGCCAGCAACACCCAGGGGGCGACCGGGGAGCTGTTTTTT
CASNTQGATGELFF
>-|-|TRBJ1-1|TRBV28
TGTGCCAGCAGAGGAGGCACTGAAGCTTTCTTT
CASRGGTEAFF
>-|-|TRBJ1-1|TRBV28
TGTGCCAGCAATACTAACACTGAAGCTTTCTTT
CASNTNTEAFF
>once|-|TRBJ2-1|TRBV10-1
TGCGCCAGCAGCGCGACTAGGAACGAGCAGTTCTTC
CASSATRNEQFF
>-|TRBD1|TRBJ2-3|TRBV28
TGTGCCAGCAGTTTATTCGGGACAGGATTCACAGATACGCAGTATTTT
CASSLFGTGFTDTQYF
>-|TRBD1|TRBJ2-7|TRBV6-5
TGTGCCACGGCAGGGGGCTACGAGCAGTACTTC
CATAGGYEQYF
>once|TRBD1|TRBJ1-4|TRBV9
TGTGCCAGCAGCGGGGACAGGAATGAAAAACTGTTTTTT
CASSGDRNEKLFF
>-|-|TRBJ2-1|TRBV7-9
TGTGCCAGCAGCTGGGGCGGTGATGAGCAGTTCTTC
CASSWGGDEQFF
>-|-|TRBJ2-1|TRBV5-1
TGCGCCAGCAACCCTCGAGGGGGGGAAATTCATGAGCAGTTCTTC
CASNPRGGEIHEQFF
>once|TRBD1|TRBJ2-1|TRBV15
TGTGCCACCAGCAGTGGTCGACAGGGAAAATACAATGAGCAGTTCTTC
CATSSGRQGKYNEQFF
>-|-|TRBJ1-6|TRBV19
TGTGCCAGTAGTCCCCACACAGGAAATTCACCCCTCCACTTT
CASSPHTGNSPLHF
>-|TRBD1|TRBJ1-1|TRBV19
TGTGCCAGTAGTAGGACAGGGGACACTGAAGCTTTCTTT
CASSRTGDTEAFF
>-|-|TRBJ2-1|TRBV5-6
TGTGCCAGCAGTTCGGGGTGGGGGCATGAGCAGTTCTTC
CASSSGWGHEQFF
>-|TRBD1|TRBJ2-2|TRBV6-4
TGTGCCAGCAGGGGGACAGCGAACACCGGGGAGCTGTTTTTT
CASRGTANTGELFF
>-|-|TRBJ1-5|TRBV19
TGTGCCACCGATGAGGCAGCTAGCAATCAGCCCCAGCATTTT
CATDEAASNQPQHF
>-|TRBD2|TRBJ2-3|TRBV6-5
TGTGCCAGCAGTTTTAGCGGGGGGAGCACAGATACGCAGTATTTT
CASSFSGGSTDTQYF
>once|-|TRBJ2-1|TRBV7-9
TGTGCCAGCAGCTCCACCGGGAGTCACCAGTTCTTC
CASSSTGSHQFF
>-|TRBD1|TRBJ1-5|TRBV18
TGTGCCAGCTCCAACATCCAGGGACAGGGGGCCAATCAGCCCCAGCATTTT
CASSNIQGQGANQPQHF
>-|-|TRBJ2-7|TRBV2
TGTGCCAGCAGTTTTAGCGAGTACGAGCAGTACTTC
CASSFSEYEQYF
>-|-|TRBJ2-1|TRBV25-1
TGTGCCAGCAGTGGGCGACACGCTGAGCAGTTCTTC
CASSGRHAEQFF
>-|TRBD1|TRBJ2-7|TRBV9
TGTGCCAGCAGCGTAGGACTCCAAAGGGGGCAGGCAACCTACGAGCAGTACTTC
CASSVGLQRGQATYEQYF
>-|-|TRBJ1-2|TRBV4-3
TGCGCCAGCAGCCAAGATATTGCGGCAGACCGAGGTTATGGCTACACCTTC
CASSQDIAADRGYGYTF
>-|TRBD2|TRBJ2-3|TRBV15
TGTGCCACCAGCAGATACGGACTAGCGGGATGGGGCACAGATACGCAGTATTTT
CATSRYGLAGWGTDTQYF
>-|TRBD1|TRBJ2-7|TRBV5-6
TGTGCCAGCAGCCATGGGACAGGCTCCTACGAGCAGTACTTC
CASSHGTGSYEQYF
>few|-|TRBJ1-1|TRBV28
TGTGCCAGCAGTTCTACAGTGGCACCTACGATCCTTGAAGCTTTCTTT
CASSSTVAPTILEAFF
>-|-|TRBJ2-2|TRBV5-1
TGCGCCAGCAGCTTGGATGGCCTGATCACCGGGGAGCTGTTTTTT
CASSLDGLITGELFF
>few|TRBD1|TRBJ2-1|TRBV5-1
TGCGCCAGCAGCCTAGGACAGGGCGGTTTCAATGAGCAGTTCTTC
CASSLGQGGFNEQFF
>-|-|TRBJ1-2|TRBV7-9
TGTGCCAGCAGCTTAGAAGCAGGGTACAACTATGGCTACACCTTC
CASSLEAGYNYGYTF
>-|-|TRBJ2-2|TRBV29-1
TGCAGCGTTGAAACTTCTGGGGCCGACACCGGGGAGCTGTTTTTT
CSVETSGADTGELFF
>-|TRBD1|TRBJ2-7|TRBV6-6
TGTGCCAGCAGTTACGGGGCGGGACAGGGGGCCAACGAGCAGTACTTC
CASSYGAGQGANEQYF
>few|TRBD2|TRBJ2-7|TRBV11-2
TGTGCCAGCAGCTTAGGGACTAGCGGATACGAGCAGTACTTC
CASSLGTSGYEQYF
>once|TRBD1|TRBJ2-3|TRBV29-1
TGCAGCGCCCCGACAGGGACCCGGGTATGGGATACGCAGTATTTT
CSAPTGTRVWDTQYF
>once|-|TRBJ1-2|TRBV6-5
TGTGCCAGCAGTTACTCCCCGGACCGTGCGGGCGGCTACACCTTC
CASSYSPDRAGGYTF
>once|-|TRBJ2-5|TRBV28
TGTGCCAGCAGTTTAGGGGGTAGCGGAAGAGAGACCCAGTACTTC
CASSLGGSGRETQYF
>-|TRBD1|TRBJ1-1|TRBV18
TGTGCCAGCTCACCAGCAGGGGGGAACACTGAAGCTTTCTTT
CASSPAGGNTEAFF
>-|-|TRBJ2-1|TRBV5-4
TGTGCCAGCTCGGGGGGGACAGCATTATACAATGAGCAGTTCTTC
CASSGGTALYNEQFF
>-|TRBD2|TRBJ2-7|TRBV30
TGTGCCAGAGTCCCAGCGGGAGGTCACGAGCAGTACTTC
CARVPAGGHEQYF
>-|-|TRBJ1-2|TRBV6-1
TGTGCCAGCAGTGAGCTTCGCCCGCGGGGGAGGTATGGCTACACCTTC
CASSELRPRGRYGYTF
>-|-|TRBJ1-5|TRBV11-2
TGTGCCAGCAGCCCTAGGCGAGTCGAAAATCAGCCCCAGCATTTT
CASSPRRVENQPQHF
>once|-|TRBJ1-2|TRBV6-5
TGTGCCAGCAGTTACGGGGGGGTGGTTGGCTACACCTTC
CASSYGGVVGYTF
>few|-|TRBJ2-7|TRBV2
TGTGCCAGCAGCGGCCGCGCGGGCCCCTACGAGCAGTACTTC
CASSGRAGPYEQYF
>-|-|TRBJ1-5|TRBV7-8
TGTGCCAGCAGCCCTGGGCCGGGGGGCAAGTATACGAGCAATCAGCCCCAGCATTTT
CASSPGPGGKYTSNQPQHF
>-|TRBD1|TRBJ2-7|TRBV27
TGTGCCAGCAGGAGACAGGGGGTTAACGACGAGCAGTACTTC
CASRRQGVNDEQYF
>-|-|TRBJ2-3|TRBV5-4
TGTGCCAGCAGCTTGGGCCTAGCAGGTACAGATACGCAGTATTTT
CASSLGLAGTDTQYF
>few|-|TRBJ1-2|TRBV7-8
TGTGCCAGCAGCCCAACTATGGCAGAATCCGGCTACACCTTC
CASSPTMAESGYTF
>-|-|TRBJ1-1|TRBV13
TGTGCCAGCAGCACCTCAGGGGTCACTGAAGCTTTCTTT
CASSTSGVTEAFF
>-|-|TRBJ1-2|TRBV5-4
TGTGCCAGCAGCCCCGGGTTTAACTATGGCTACACCTTC
CASSPGFNYGYTF
>once|-|TRBJ1-1|TRBV30
TGTGCCTGGAGTGTAATGAGGAGGGAGGGTTGGGCTTTCTTT
CAWSVMRREGWAFF
>-|TRBD2|TRBJ2-1|TRBV7-8
TGTGCCAGCAGCTTAGTGTCTCCTAGCGGGATTGATGAGCAGTTCTTC
CASSLVSPSGIDEQFF
>few|-|TRBJ1-6|TRBV9
TGTGCCAGCAGCTTACAGTCCCACGCTGCTAATTCACCCCTCCACTTT
CASSLQSHAANSPLHF
>-|TRBD2|TRBJ2-5|TRBV4-2
TGTGCCAGCAGCCAAGACGGGACTAGCGCACAGACCCAGTACTTC
CASSQDGTSAQTQYF
>-|TRBD1|TRBJ2-7|TRBV13
TGTGCCAGCAGCACCAGGGGGCTTCGCGAGCAGTACTTC
CASSTRGLREQYF
>-|-|TRBJ2-1|TRBV10-3
TGTGCCATCAGTGAGTCAACAGGGACTGAGCAGTTCTTC
CAISESTGTEQFF
>-|-|TRBJ1-1|TRBV6-5
TGTGCCAGCAGTTACTCATCCGACACTGAAGCTTTCTTT
CASSYSSDTEAFF
>-|-|TRBJ1-2|TRBV9
TGTGCCAGCAGCGTCACAGGGACGAGCTATGGCTACACCTTC
CASSVTGTSYGYTF
>once|TRBD1|TRBJ2-3|TRBV7-7
TGTGCTAGCAGCCCGGACAGGGACGATACGCAGTATTTT
CASSPDRDDTQYF
>-|TRBD2|TRBJ2-1|TRBV19
TGTGCCAGTAGTAATCTAGCGGAGGGGTTCGACAATGAGCAGTTCTTC
CASSNLAEGFDNEQFF